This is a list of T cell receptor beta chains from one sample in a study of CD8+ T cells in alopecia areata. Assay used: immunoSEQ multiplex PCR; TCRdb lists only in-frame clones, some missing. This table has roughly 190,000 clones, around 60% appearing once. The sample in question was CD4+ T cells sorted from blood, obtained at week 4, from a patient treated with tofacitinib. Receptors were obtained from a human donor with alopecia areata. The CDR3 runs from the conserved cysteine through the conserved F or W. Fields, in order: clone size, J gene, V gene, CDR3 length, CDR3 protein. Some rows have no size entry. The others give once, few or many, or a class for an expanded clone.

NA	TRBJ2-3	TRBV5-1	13	CASSLGSTDTQYF
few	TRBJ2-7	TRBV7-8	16	CASSPQAKWVTREQYF
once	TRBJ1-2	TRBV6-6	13	CASSLGPNYGYTF
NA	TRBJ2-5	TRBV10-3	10	CAIGDRGQYF
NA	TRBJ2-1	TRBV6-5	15	CASSYSSGRARNKFF
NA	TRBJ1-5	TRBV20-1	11	CSARRHQPQHF
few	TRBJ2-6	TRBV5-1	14	CASSPPSGANVLTF
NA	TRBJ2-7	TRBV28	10	CASFFYEQYF
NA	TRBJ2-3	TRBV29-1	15	CSVEEGRGQGDTQYF
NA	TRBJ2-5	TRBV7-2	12	CASSPTTETQYF